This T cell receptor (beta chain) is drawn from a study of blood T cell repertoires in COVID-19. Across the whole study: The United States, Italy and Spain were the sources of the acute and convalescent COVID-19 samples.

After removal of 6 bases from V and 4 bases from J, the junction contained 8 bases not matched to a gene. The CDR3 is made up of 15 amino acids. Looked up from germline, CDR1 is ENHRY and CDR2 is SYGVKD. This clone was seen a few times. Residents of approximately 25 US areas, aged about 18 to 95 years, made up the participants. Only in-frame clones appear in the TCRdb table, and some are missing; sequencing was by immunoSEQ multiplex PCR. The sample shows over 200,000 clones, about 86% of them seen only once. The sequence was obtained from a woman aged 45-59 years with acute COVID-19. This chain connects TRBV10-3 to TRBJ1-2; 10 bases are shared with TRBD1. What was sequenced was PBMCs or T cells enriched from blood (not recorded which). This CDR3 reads CAIRDRGFFPYGYTF. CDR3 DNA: TGTGCCATCAGGGACAGGGGGTTTTTCCCCTATGGCTACACCTTC.